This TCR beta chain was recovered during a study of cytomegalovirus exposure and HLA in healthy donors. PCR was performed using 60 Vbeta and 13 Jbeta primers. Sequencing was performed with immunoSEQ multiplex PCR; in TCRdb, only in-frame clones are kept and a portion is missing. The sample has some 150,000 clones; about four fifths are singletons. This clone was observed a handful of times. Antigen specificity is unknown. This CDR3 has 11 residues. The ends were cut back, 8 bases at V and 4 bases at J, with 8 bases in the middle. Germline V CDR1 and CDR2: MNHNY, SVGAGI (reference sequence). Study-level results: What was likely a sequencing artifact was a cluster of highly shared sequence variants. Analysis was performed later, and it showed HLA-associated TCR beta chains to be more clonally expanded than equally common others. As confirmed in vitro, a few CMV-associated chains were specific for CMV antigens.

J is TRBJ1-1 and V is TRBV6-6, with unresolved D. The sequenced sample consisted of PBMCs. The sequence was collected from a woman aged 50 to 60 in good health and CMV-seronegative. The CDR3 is CASRVATEAFF. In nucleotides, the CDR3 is TGTGCCAGCCGGGTCGCCACTGAAGCTTTCTTT.